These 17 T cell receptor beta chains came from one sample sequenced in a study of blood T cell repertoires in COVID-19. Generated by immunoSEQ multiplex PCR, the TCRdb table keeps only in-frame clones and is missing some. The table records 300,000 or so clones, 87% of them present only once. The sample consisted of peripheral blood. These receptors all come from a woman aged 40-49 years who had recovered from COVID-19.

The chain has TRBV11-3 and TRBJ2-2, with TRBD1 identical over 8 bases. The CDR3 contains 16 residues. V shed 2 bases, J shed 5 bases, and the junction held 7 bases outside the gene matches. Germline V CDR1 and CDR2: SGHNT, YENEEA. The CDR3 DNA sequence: TGTGCCAGCAGCTTATCAGGGGGCACTCATACCGGGGAGCTGTTTTTT. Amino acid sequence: CASSLSGGTHTGELFF.

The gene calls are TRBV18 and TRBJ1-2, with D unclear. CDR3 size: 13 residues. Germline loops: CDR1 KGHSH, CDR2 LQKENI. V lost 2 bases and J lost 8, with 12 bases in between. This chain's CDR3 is CASSPLEGGGYTF. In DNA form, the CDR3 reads TGTGCCAGCTCACCATTAGAGGGTGGCGGCTACACCTTC. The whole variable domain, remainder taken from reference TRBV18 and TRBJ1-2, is NAGVMQNPRHLVRRRGQEARLRCSPMKGHSHVYWYRQLPEEGLKFMVYLQKENIIDESGMPKERFSAEFPKEGPSILRIQQVVRGDSAAYFCASSPLEGGGYTFGSGTRLTVV.

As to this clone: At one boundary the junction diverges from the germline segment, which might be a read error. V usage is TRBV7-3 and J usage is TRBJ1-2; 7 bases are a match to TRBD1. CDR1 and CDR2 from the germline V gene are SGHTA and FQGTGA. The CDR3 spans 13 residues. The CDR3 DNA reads TGTGCCAGCAGCATAACAGGGGACTATGGCTACACCTTC. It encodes CASSITGDYGYTF.

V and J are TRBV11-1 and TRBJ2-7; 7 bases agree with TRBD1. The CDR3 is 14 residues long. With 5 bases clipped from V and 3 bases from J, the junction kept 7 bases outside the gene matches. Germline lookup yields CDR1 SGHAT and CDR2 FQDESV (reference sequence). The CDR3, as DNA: TGTGCCAGCAGCCGGGACAGAGAGTACTACGAGCAGTACTTC. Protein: CASSRDREYYEQYF.

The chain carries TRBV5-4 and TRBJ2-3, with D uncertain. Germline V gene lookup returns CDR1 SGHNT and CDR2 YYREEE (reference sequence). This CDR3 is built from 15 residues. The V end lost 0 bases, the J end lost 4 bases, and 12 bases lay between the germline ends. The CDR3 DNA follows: TGTGCCAGCAGCTTGGCCGTGCCAAGCGCAGATACGCAGTATTTT. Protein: CASSLAVPSADTQYF.

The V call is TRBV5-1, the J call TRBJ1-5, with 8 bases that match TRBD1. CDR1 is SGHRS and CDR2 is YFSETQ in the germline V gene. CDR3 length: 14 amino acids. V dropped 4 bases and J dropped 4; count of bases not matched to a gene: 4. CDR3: CASSPTGVNQPQHF. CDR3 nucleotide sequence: TGCGCCAGCAGCCCGACAGGGGTTAATCAGCCCCAGCATTTT. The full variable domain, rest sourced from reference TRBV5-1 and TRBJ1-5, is KAGVTQTPRYLIKTRGQQVTLSCSPISGHRSVSWYQQTPGQGLQFLFEYFSETQRNKGNFPGRFSGRQFSNSRSEMNVSTLELGDSALYLCASSPTGVNQPQHFGDGTRLSIL.

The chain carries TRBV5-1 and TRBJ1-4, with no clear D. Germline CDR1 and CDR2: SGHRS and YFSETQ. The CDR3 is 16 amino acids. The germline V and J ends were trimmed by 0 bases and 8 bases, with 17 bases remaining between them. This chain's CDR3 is CASSLGSRIFGEKLFF. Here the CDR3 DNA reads TGCGCCAGCAGCTTGGGTAGCCGAATCTTTGGGGAAAAACTGTTTTTT.

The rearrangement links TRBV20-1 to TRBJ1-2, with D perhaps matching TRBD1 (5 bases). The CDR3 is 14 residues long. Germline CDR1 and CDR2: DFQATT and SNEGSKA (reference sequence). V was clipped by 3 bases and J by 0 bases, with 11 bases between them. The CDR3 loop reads CSASPDSSNYGYTF. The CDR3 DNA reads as TGCAGTGCTAGTCCTGACAGTTCTAACTATGGCTACACCTTC.

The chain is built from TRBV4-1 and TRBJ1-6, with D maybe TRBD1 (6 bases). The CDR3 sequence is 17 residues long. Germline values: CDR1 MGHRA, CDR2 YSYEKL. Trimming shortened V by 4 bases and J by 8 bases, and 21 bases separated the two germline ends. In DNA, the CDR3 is TGCGCCAGCAGCCTCCTCCCGGCGCAGGGGTTGGATTCACCCCTCCACTTT. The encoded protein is CASSLLPAQGLDSPLHF.

The CDR3 sequence: CATSARTGTGTFYGYTF. The DNA for the CDR3 is TGTGCCACCAGCGCACGGACCGGGACAGGGACTTTTTATGGCTACACCTTC. The gene calls are TRBV15 and TRBJ1-2; 9 nucleotides match TRBD1. V lost 5 bases and J lost 5; bases outside the gene matches: 15. Germline lookup yields CDR1 LNHNV and CDR2 YYDKDF (reference sequence). This CDR3 spans 17 amino acids.

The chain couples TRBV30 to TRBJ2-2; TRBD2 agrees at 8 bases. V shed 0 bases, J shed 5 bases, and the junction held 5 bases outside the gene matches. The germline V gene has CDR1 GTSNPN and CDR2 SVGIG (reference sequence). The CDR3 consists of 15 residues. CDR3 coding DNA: TGTGCCTGGAGTGTTATAGCGGGGAGGACCGGGGAGCTGTTTTTT. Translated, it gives CAWSVIAGRTGELFF.

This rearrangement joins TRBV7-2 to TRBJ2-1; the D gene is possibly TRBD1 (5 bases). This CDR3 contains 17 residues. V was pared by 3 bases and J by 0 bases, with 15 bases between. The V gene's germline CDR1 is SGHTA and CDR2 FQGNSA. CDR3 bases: TGTGCCAGCAGCTTCCTGACAGCCCCAAGCTCCTACAATGAGCAGTTCTTC. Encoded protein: CASSFLTAPSSYNEQFF.

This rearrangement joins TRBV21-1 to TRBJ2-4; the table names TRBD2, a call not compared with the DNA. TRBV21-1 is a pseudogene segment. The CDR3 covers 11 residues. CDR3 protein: CASSRGGIQYF. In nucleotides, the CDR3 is TGTGCCAGCAGCCGAGGAGGGATTCAGTACTTC.

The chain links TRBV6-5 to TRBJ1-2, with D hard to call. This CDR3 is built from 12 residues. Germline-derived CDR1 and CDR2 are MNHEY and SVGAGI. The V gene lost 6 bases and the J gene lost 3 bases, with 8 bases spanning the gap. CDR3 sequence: CASRTADYGYTF. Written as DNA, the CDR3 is TGTGCCAGCAGAACGGCGGACTATGGCTACACCTTC.

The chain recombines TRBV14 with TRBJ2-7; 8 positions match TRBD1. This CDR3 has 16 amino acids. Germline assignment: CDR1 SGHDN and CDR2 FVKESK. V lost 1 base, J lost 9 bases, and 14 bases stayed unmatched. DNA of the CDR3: TGTGCCAGCAGCCAAGCGTTCGGGACAGGATTAGTCGGGCAGTACTTC. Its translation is CASSQAFGTGLVGQYF.

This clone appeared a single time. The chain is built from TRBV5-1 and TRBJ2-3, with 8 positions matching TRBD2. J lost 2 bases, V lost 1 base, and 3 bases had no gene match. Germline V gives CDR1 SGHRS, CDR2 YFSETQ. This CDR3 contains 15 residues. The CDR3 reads CASSLSSGVTDTQYF. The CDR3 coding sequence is TGCGCCAGCAGCTTGAGTAGCGGGGTCACAGATACGCAGTATTTT.

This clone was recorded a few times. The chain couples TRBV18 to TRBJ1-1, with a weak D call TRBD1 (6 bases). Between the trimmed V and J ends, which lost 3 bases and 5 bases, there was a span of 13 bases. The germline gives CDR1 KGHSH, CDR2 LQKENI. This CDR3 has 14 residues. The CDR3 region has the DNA TGTGCCAGCTCACCGGCGGCAGGGGCGACTGAAGCTTTCTTT. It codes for CASSPAAGATEAFF.